A single sample is the source of the 17 T cell receptor beta chains below, sequenced in a study of T cells after yellow fever vaccination. TCRdb reprocessed the 5' RACE reads with MiXCR, giving one entry per CDR3 protein. The repertoire includes approximately 110,000 distinct CDR3 sequences, nearly 7.5% of them detected once, and 2.5% sits in the top ten. Sequenced material: CD4+ T cells sorted from PBMCs, taken roughly 10 days after the first yellow fever vaccination. These receptors were taken from a man aged 18-30 years who received the YFV17D yellow fever vaccine.

This clonotype was picked up many times. The chain uses TRBV4-2 and TRBJ1-2; D gene ambiguous. Deletions cut 0 bases from V and 4 bases from J, with 6 bases between. The length of the CDR3 is 13 residues. Germline CDR1 reads LGHNA; CDR2 reads YNFKEQ. CDR3 residues: CASSQDKFYGYTF. The DNA of the CDR3 is TGTGCCAGCAGCCAAGATAAATTCTATGGCTACACCTTC.

This clonotype was counted many times. This rearrangement joins TRBV5-4 to TRBJ2-7; TRBD1 matches 9 bases. The CDR3 length is 16 residues. Per the germline V gene, CDR1 is SGHNT and CDR2 is YYREEE (reference sequence). V lost 3 bases and J lost 1; bases outside the gene matches: 8. CDR3 sequence (DNA): TGTGCCAGCAGCTCGGCGGGACAGGGAAAGTCCTACGAGCAGTACTTC. Translated: CASSSAGQGKSYEQYF.

There are many counts of this clonotype. The rearrangement joins TRBV20-1 to TRBJ2-6; D is ambiguous. Germline V gene sequence: CDR1 DFQATT, CDR2 SNEGSKA (reference sequence). The length of the CDR3 is 12 residues. Trimming left V 6 bases short and J 1 base short, with 4 bases between. The CDR3 here is CSALSGANVLTF. CDR3 in DNA: TGCAGTGCCCTATCTGGGGCCAACGTCCTGACTTTC.

The CDR3 DNA sequence: TGTGCCAGCAGCCAAGAACATCCCCCAACCTATGGCTACACCTTC. This encodes CASSQEHPPTYGYTF. The genes are TRBV4-2 and TRBJ1-2; no definite D call. This CDR3 has 15 residues. Germline lookup yields CDR1 LGHNA and CDR2 YNFKEQ. The V end was cut by 0 bases, the J end by 4 bases, with 12 bases between.

This clonotype came up a few times. V usage is TRBV7-2 and J usage is TRBJ2-5; TRBD2 agrees at 12 bases. Germline CDR1 is SGHTA and CDR2 is FQGNSA. The J segment lost 5 bases and the V segment lost 5 bases, leaving 9 bases of the junction unmatched. This CDR3 region has 16 residues. CDR3 bases: TGTGCCAGCAGCCCGTGGACTAGCGGGGCGGGGGAGACCCAGTACTTC. This gives the protein CASSPWTSGAGETQYF.

There are many counts of this clonotype. The chain carries TRBV7-9 and TRBJ2-4, with TRBD1 identical over 7 bases. Germline loops: CDR1 SEHNR, CDR2 FQNEAQ (reference sequence). J gave up 4 bases and V 6 bases, and 9 bases lay outside the gene matches. The CDR3 loop spans 15 amino acids. In nucleotides, the CDR3 is TGTGCCAGCAGTTCCAGGGGACAGTGGAAAAACATTCAGTACTTC. As protein: CASSSRGQWKNIQYF. Complete variable domain (other parts from reference TRBV7-9 and TRBJ2-4): DTGVSQNPRHKITKRGQNVTFRCDPISEHNRLYWYRQTLGQGPEFLTYFQNEAQLEKSRLLSDRFSAERPKGSFSTLEIQRTEQGDSAMYLCASSSRGQWKNIQYFGAGTRLSVL.

This clonotype was found a few times. The J gene is TRBJ2-3, the V gene TRBV12-3 or TRBV12-4, with 7 bases fitting TRBD2. The trim removed 4 bases at V and 0 bases at J, leaving 7 bases unmatched. This CDR3 has 16 residues. CDR3 nucleotide sequence: TGTGCCAGCAGTTCTACCCAGCGGGGAAGCACAGATACGCAGTATTTT. Residues: CASSSTQRGSTDTQYF.

This clonotype came up many times. The chain combines TRBV21-1 with TRBJ1-1. TRBV21-1 is a listed pseudogene. This CDR3 is 16 amino acids long. In DNA form, the CDR3 reads TGTGCCAGCAGCAAAGTAGACGATCACCTGGCCACTGAAGCTTTCTTT. Translation: CASSKVDDHLATEAFF.

Many counts were recorded for this clonotype. The chain carries TRBV7-2 and TRBJ1-3, with no clear D. Germline loops: CDR1 SGHTA, CDR2 FQGNSA. V lost 1 base and J 4 bases, leaving 5 bases between the germline ends. The CDR3 is 13 residues long. This chain's CDR3 is CASSLVSGNTIYF. The CDR3 DNA reads TGTGCCAGCAGCTTAGTGTCGGGAAACACCATATATTTT. Full variable domain (missing parts from reference TRBV7-2 and TRBJ1-3): GAGVSQSPSNKVTEKGKDVELRCDPISGHTALYWYRQSLGQGLEFLIYFQGNSAPDKSGLPSDRFSAERTGGSVSTLTIQRTQQEDSAVYLCASSLVSGNTIYFGEGSWLTVV.

Ten or more counts support this clonotype. The chain recombines TRBV20-1 with TRBJ1-6, with D possibly being TRBD1 (5 bases). The V end lost 2 bases, the J end lost 6 bases, and 8 bases lay between the germline ends. The CDR3 totals 13 residues. CDR1 is DFQATT, CDR2 SNEGSKA, per germline (reference sequence). This chain's CDR3 is CSARRQLNSPLHF. CDR3 sequence (DNA): TGCAGTGCTAGAAGACAGCTTAATTCACCCCTCCACTTT.

In this sample, this clonotype turned up once. A much larger clone differs by one base, so this may be a read error. This sequence joins TRBV4-3 and TRBJ2-4, with a tentative D call TRBD2 (5 bases). Germline CDR1 reads LGHNA; CDR2 reads YSLEER. CDR3 length: 15 amino acids. With 3 bases removed from V and 7 bases from J, the gap between germline ends came to 16 bases. The CDR3 is CASSQGGYDNNIQYF. The DNA of the CDR3 is TGCGCCAGCAGCCAGGGCGGGTACGACAATAACATTCAGTACTTC.

This clonotype was recorded at least ten times. The chain has TRBV20-1 and TRBJ2-5; D assignment may be TRBD1 or TRBD2 (5 bases each). V was trimmed by 5 bases and J by 2 bases, leaving 9 bases between them. This CDR3 has 12 amino acids. Germline values: CDR1 DFQATT, CDR2 SNEGSKA (reference sequence). The CDR3, as DNA: TGCAGTGCTCAGGGACGGCAAGAGACCCAGTACTTC. Its protein is CSAQGRQETQYF.

This clonotype was detected ten times or more. V is TRBV6-2 or TRBV6-3 and J is TRBJ2-7, with D unresolved. The CDR3 contains 13 residues. The germline V gene encodes CDR1 MNHEY and CDR2 SVGEGT. Trimming took off 3 bases at V and 6 bases at J, with 12 bases between the two ends. The CDR3 bases are TGTGCCAGCAGTTATATCGCAGTCACCGAGCAGTACTTC. Its protein is CASSYIAVTEQYF.

This clonotype has a count of ten or more. The CDR3 DNA is TGTGCCAGCAGCTTAGCGAAGGGTCTCTACGAGCAGTACGTC. Translating it yields CASSLAKGLYEQYV. This sequence joins TRBV7-2 and TRBJ2-7; D gene uncertain. The CDR3 loop spans 14 amino acids. From germline, CDR1 is SGHTA and CDR2 FQGNSA. The V end was cut by 0 bases, the J end by 3 bases, with 9 bases between.

A word on this clonotype: This may be a read error, as it is one base from a much larger clone. The CDR3 region has the DNA TGTGCCAGCAGCTTGGACTCTGGAAACACCATATATTTT. The encoded protein is CASSLDSGNTIYF. The V gene is TRBV7-3, the J gene TRBJ1-3; the D is unclear. V lost 3 bases and J lost 0, with 3 bases in between. Germline lookup yields CDR1 SGHTA and CDR2 FQGTGA. The CDR3 is made up of 13 amino acids. The entire variable domain, with the rest obtained from reference TRBV7-3 and TRBJ1-3, is as follows: GAGVSQTPSNKVTEKGKYVELRCDPISGHTALYWYRQSLGQGPEFLIYFQGTGAADDSGLPNDRFFAVRPEGSVSTLKIQRTERGDSAVYLCASSLDSGNTIYFGEGSWLTVV.

This rearrangement joins TRBV7-2 to TRBJ2-7; 12 bases align to TRBD2. Germline CDR1 is SGHTA and CDR2 is FQGNSA. J gave up 5 bases and V 4 bases, and 9 bases lay outside the gene matches. The CDR3 covers 16 residues. CDR3 loop: CASSSRLAGGLDEQYF. CDR3 nucleotide sequence: TGTGCCAGCAGCTCCCGGCTAGCGGGGGGGTTAGACGAGCAGTACTTC.

The table lists this clonotype with many counts. V is TRBV6-1 and J is TRBJ2-3, with D hard to call. The CDR3 length is 13 residues. Germline V gives CDR1 MNHNS, CDR2 SASEGT. V was trimmed by 7 bases and J by 4 bases, leaving 12 bases between them. The chain's CDR3 is CASKTSFPDTQYF. CDR3 in DNA: TGTGCCAGCAAGACCAGCTTCCCAGATACGCAGTATTTT.